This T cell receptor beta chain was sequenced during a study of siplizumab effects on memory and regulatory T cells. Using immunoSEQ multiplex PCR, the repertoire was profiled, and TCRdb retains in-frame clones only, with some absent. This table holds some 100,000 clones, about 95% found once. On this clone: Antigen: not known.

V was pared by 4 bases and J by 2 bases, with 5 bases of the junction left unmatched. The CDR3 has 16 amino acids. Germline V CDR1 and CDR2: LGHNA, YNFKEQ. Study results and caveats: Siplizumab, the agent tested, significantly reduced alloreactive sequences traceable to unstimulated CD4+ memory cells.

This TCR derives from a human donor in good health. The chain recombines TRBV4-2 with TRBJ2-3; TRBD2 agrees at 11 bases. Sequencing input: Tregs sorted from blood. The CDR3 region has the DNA TGTGCCAGCAGCCTACGTAGCGGGAGGGCCACAGATACGCAGTATTTT. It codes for CASSLRSGRATDTQYF.